Below, 8 T cell receptor beta chains from the same sample are listed, as sequenced in a study of T cells in Graves' hyperthyroidism and ophthalmopathy. Amplification of TCR beta CDR3 regions used RNA as the template. The HTBI primer set drove a first-round RT-PCR of the TCR CDR3. TCRdb ran MiXCR on the multiplex PCR reads and lists one entry per CDR3 protein. The table includes hundreds of thousands of distinct CDR3 sequences, 14% detected once. Specimen: blood. All receptors derive from a woman aged 18-29 years with Graves' hyperthyroidism.

The chain is built from TRBV7-3 and TRBJ2-6; 8 bases match TRBD1. This CDR3 comprises 19 residues. Germline V gene sequence: CDR1 SGHTA, CDR2 FQGTGA. V gave up 6 bases and J gave up 2 bases; unmatched junction bases: 15. The CDR3: CASSLRGQGDPPGANVLTF. For the CDR3, the DNA is TGTGCCAGCAGTCTTCGCGGACAGGGTGACCCCCCTGGGGCCAACGTCCTGACTTTC.

This clonotype was picked up many times. The rearrangement joins TRBV20-1 to TRBJ2-5, with TRBD2 matching 7 bases. Germline CDR1 and CDR2: DFQATT and SNEGSKA (reference sequence). J was trimmed by 1 base and V by 5 bases; bases with no gene match: 10. The CDR3 covers 15 residues. CDR3 residues: CSALGAGAGQETQYF. The DNA for the CDR3 is TGCAGTGCTCTCGGGGCGGGAGCAGGCCAAGAGACCCAGTACTTC.

This clonotype was seen ten or more times. The chain uses TRBV18 and TRBJ2-7; TRBD1 matches at 9 bases. Germline CDR1 KGHSH, CDR2 LQKENI. With V trimmed by 3 bases and J by 6 bases, 6 bases remained unmatched. The CDR3 loop spans 14 amino acids. The CDR3 region has the DNA TGTGCCAGCTCACCTACCGGGACAGGGACCGAGCAGTACTTC. Translated: CASSPTGTGTEQYF.

J is TRBJ2-7 and V is TRBV28; D is uncertain. Germline V gives CDR1 MDHEN, CDR2 SYDVKM. Trimming took 5 bases from V and 5 from J, leaving 10 bases between them. The CDR3 runs 12 residues. Here the CDR3 DNA reads TGTGCCAGCAGTCGAAGTGCGGACGAGCAGTACTTC. Amino acid sequence: CASSRSADEQYF.

This clonotype was seen ten or more times. This sequence joins TRBV6-1 and TRBJ2-7, with unresolved D. V was cut by 4 bases and J by 4 bases, with 17 bases left in between. The CDR3 contains 15 residues. The germline V gene has CDR1 MNHNS and CDR2 SASEGT. The CDR3 region is CASSAQPNGPYEQYF. CDR3 DNA: TGTGCCAGCAGTGCGCAGCCCAACGGTCCGTACGAGCAGTACTTC.

This clonotype was seen at least ten times. The chain recombines TRBV2 with TRBJ2-1; 11 bases are shared with TRBD2. This CDR3 has 14 residues. Germline V lookup: CDR1 SNHLY, CDR2 FYNNEI. Trimming cost V 9 bases and J 1 base; bases outside gene matches: 2. The CDR3 here is CASRTSGSYNEQFF. The CDR3 bases are TGTGCCAGTCGGACTAGCGGGTCCTACAATGAGCAGTTCTTC.

Note on this clonotype: A much larger clonotype is one base distant, so this may be a read error. This chain links TRBV28 with TRBJ2-1; D may be TRBD2 (5 bases). The J call may be in error: the DNA end matches TRBJ2-7 better. Germline assignment: CDR1 MDHEN and CDR2 SYDVKM. The CDR3 sequence is 12 residues long. CDR3 region: CASNERVNEQYF. The CDR3 DNA is TGTGCCAGCAACGAGAGGGTCAATGAGCAGTACTTC.

This clonotype appeared many times. The rearrangement links TRBV20-1 to TRBJ2-3; D call uncertain. V was clipped by 0 bases and J by 3 bases, with 10 bases between them. Germline CDR1 and CDR2: DFQATT and SNEGSKA (reference sequence). This CDR3 region has 14 residues. The CDR3 nucleotides read TGCAGTGCTAGAGATCATAAAGGGACAGATACGCAGTATTTT. Its translation: CSARDHKGTDTQYF.